The 5 T cell receptor beta chains below were found in one sample sequenced in a study of circulating and synovial CD4+ cells in juvenile arthritis. TCRdb keeps only in-frame clones here, not all; method: immunoSEQ multiplex PCR. The table has some 35,000 clones, 95% seen once. Source material: CD4+ T cells from blood. These receptors originate from a human donor with juvenile idiopathic arthritis.

The genes are TRBV5-4 and TRBJ1-2; TRBD1 agrees at 7 bases. The trim removed 2 bases at V and 6 bases at J, leaving 4 bases unmatched. The CDR3 totals 13 residues. The V gene's germline CDR1 is SGHNT and CDR2 YYREEE (reference sequence). For the CDR3, the DNA is TGTGCCAGCAGCTTAGGGACAGACAATGGCTACACCTTC. Its translation: CASSLGTDNGYTF.

The chain joins TRBV5-1 to TRBJ2-7; 9 bases match TRBD1. CDR3 length equals 15 residues. Germline assignment: CDR1 SGHRS and CDR2 YFSETQ. V shed 1 base and J 9 bases; nucleotides not matched to a gene: 11. This chain's CDR3 is CASSLTPGTGKAQYF. The CDR3 coding sequence is TGCGCCAGCAGCTTGACCCCCGGGACAGGGAAAGCGCAGTACTTC.

This sequence joins TRBV18 and TRBJ2-5; 9 bases map to TRBD1. Trimming took 4 bases from V and 4 from J; bases not matched to a gene: 10. CDR3 length: 16 residues. Germline values: CDR1 KGHSH, CDR2 LQKENI. The CDR3 DNA reads TGTGCCAGCTCACGATCCGGGACAGGGTTTGGAGAGACCCAGTACTTC. Residues: CASSRSGTGFGETQYF. The whole variable domain, remainder taken from reference TRBV18 and TRBJ2-5, is NAGVMQNPRHLVRRRGQEARLRCSPMKGHSHVYWYRQLPEEGLKFMVYLQKENIIDESGMPKERFSAEFPKEGPSILRIQQVVRGDSAAYFCASSRSGTGFGETQYFGPGTRLLVL.

The chain combines TRBV28 with TRBJ2-2, with D uncertain. V was cut by 4 bases and J by 3 bases, with 12 bases left in between. Germline V gives CDR1 MDHEN, CDR2 SYDVKM. This CDR3 region has 15 residues. For the CDR3, the DNA is TGTGCCAGCAGTTCCCCAGTAAAATACACCGGGGAGCTGTTTTTT. Translating it yields CASSSPVKYTGELFF.

This clone has only one observation. This chain connects TRBV18 to TRBJ2-7, with 7 positions matching TRBD2. The CDR3 runs to 12 residues. Germline CDR1 reads KGHSH; CDR2 reads LQKENI. Unmatched junction bases numbered 2, after V lost 3 bases and J lost 6 bases. The CDR3 here is CASSPREGEQYF. In DNA, the CDR3 is TGTGCCAGCTCACCCAGGGAGGGCGAGCAGTACTTC.